This TCR beta chain was captured by sequencing in a study of cytotoxic CD8 clonotypes in ibrutinib-treated CLL (dated by TCRdb to about 2021). Concerning the study at large: In this cohort, around 15 patients were treatment-naive and some 10 were relapsed/refractory, while 17 to 18 had unmutated IGHV. Of the 90 or so participants in the trial, about two dozen had longitudinal samples available. Patients were still on ibrutinib when every remission and progressive disease sample was collected. Cryopreserved peripheral blood mononuclear cells were collected before treatment, at response, and at either disease progression or sustained remission. An average of roughly 250,000 productive templates and 94,082 productive rearrangements was obtained per sample. Responses were partial in roughly 24 patients and complete in 2; after median approximately 69 months follow-up, some 14 stayed in remission and approximately twelve progressed. Samples at response were collected after a median of roughly 13 months of treatment, with a range of roughly 6 to 36 months.

On a MiSeq, deep resolution sequencing aimed for a depth between 1 in 1 million and 1 in 200,000 T cells, with each clonotype covered about 9.9x on average. TCR beta libraries were generated with the immunoSEQ hsTCRB Kit. In the source study's methods: Data were analyzed with ImmunoSEQ Data Assistant and ImmunoSEQ Analyzer, with V, D and J genes assigned per IMGT definitions. Clonality, with values ranging from 0 to 1, was calculated as one minus the normalized Shannon entropy of productive rearrangement frequencies. Only overrepresented clonotypes making up at least 0.05% of the repertoire of each patient were included in the public clonotype analysis. More than ten repertoires from age-matched healthy donors, obtained from immuneACCESS, served as clonality controls. In TCRdb, the immuneACCESS table is reduced to in-frame sequences with V and J assigned. These tables do not hold every clone; where another copy was compared, an unresolved V gene accounts for under half, and the others remain unexplained. V, J and clone size are taken as reported in that table, and D and trimming were inferred from the DNA itself. Within this sample are some 92,000 clones, with over 60% of them counted one time only. The ten top clones hold about 22% of the sample.

The sample's time point label, in plain terms: roughly 2 years on ibrutinib. Approximately 2 micrograms of genomic DNA were extracted from cryopreserved PBMCs for TCR beta library preparation. High-throughput TCR beta sequencing was performed on longitudinal blood samples from CLL patients receiving ibrutinib monotherapy. The patients took part in an open-label, single-center phase 2 trial of ibrutinib monotherapy. Beyond this particular receptor, the publication reports: At baseline, clonality was higher than in age-matched healthy donors and showed a strong correlation with circulating CD8+ T-cell counts. Lymph node repertoires were not examined, and the timing of sampling was not matched between patients in sustained remission and those whose disease progressed. At ibrutinib response clonality went up, during sustained remission it held steady, and at progression it dropped back toward baseline. Public clonotypes were found to be uncommon and were observed to contract or remain stable during treatment; the increase in clonality was shown to reflect expansion of private clonotypes at ibrutinib response.

CDR3 length: 14 amino acids, cysteine to phenylalanine. Only the CDR3 DNA stays, 42 bases, in frame from base 1. CDR1 ENHRY and CDR2 SYGVKD were looked up in the germline V gene. Cut back by 0 bases and 0 bases, the V and J ends lie 3 bases apart. Regarding this clone: This clone's antigen is unknown. The sample holds no much larger clone one base away, and base qualities are not on file.

The starting material was PBMCs, obtained after 24 months of ibrutinib treatment. This sequence originates from a human donor with chronic lymphocytic leukemia. Recombination linked TRBV10-3 to TRBJ2-1; no D gene call is confident. The nucleotides read TGTGCCATCAGTGAGTCCAGCTCCTACAATGAGCAGTTCTTC. The resulting protein is CAISESSSYNEQFF.